This T cell receptor beta chain was captured by sequencing in a study of T cells after posttransplantation cyclophosphamide. Study-level results: TRB clonality was highly associated with recipient CMV seropositivity and reactivation.

Peripheral blood was collected from the related graft donor on the marrow donation day. With regard to this clone: Its target is unknown.

CDR3 length equals 19 residues. The germline gives CDR1 LGHNA, CDR2 YSLEER. The V end was cut by 4 bases, the J end by 2 bases, with 26 bases between. The data were produced by immunoSEQ multiplex PCR, yet TCRdb's version contains in-frame clones alone and is incomplete. The repertoire holds around 30,000 clones, with about nine tenths as singletons. The chain combines TRBV4-3 with TRBJ2-5; D is perhaps TRBD2 (6 bases). The receptor was isolated from a man aged 45 to 65. The sample comprised PBMCs. CDR3 in amino acids: CASSRKTGGKGWGQETQYF. In nucleotides, the CDR3 is TGCGCCAGCAGCCGAAAAACTGGAGGGAAGGGTTGGGGGCAAGAGACCCAGTACTTC.